Reported below is one T cell receptor (beta chain). The record originates from a study of blood T cell repertoires in COVID-19. About the study: Collection of acute and convalescent COVID-19 samples took place in the United States, Italy and Spain. The cDNA or gDNA used as material had been derived from T cells, B-cell-depleted T cells, or PBMCs.

The assay was immunoSEQ multiplex PCR, and TCRdb's table has in-frame clones only and misses some. The table shows approximately 300,000 clones, with 80% to 90% occurring only once. This CDR3 is 13 amino acids long. Germline CDR1 reads GTSNPN; CDR2 reads SVGIG (reference sequence). V gave up 5 bases and J gave up 8 bases; unmatched junction bases: 6. J is TRBJ1-6 and V is TRBV30; 7 bases are shared with TRBD1. Sequenced input: peripheral blood. The clonotype originates from a woman aged 40 to 55 with acute or convalescent COVID-19. The CDR3 DNA reads TGTGCCTGGGGGCGACAGGGAGATTCACCCCTCCACTTT. This codes for CAWGRQGDSPLHF.